The T cell receptor beta chain described here comes from a study of identical twins (TCRdb year 2016). With regard to the full study: To test whether fetal clonotypes persist, the study used deep sequencing on TCR alpha and beta repertoires from monozygotic twins, unrelated adults of various ages, and cord blood. To rule out contamination, replicate twin experiments were performed at different times with different library preparation protocols. Here is what the overall study found, with its caveats: Because the same donors could not be followed over many years, the conclusions relied on cross-sectional statistical analysis. Fewer insertions were carried by abundant cord blood beta clonotypes; a weaker similar trend was observed in young adult naive repertoires, while no such trend was observed in memory repertoires. Zero-insertion analyses could be partly confounded by invariant T cells such as MAIT and iNKT, though diverse VJ usage argued against such confounding for most clonotypes. Excess twin sharing in beta out-of-frame sequences was weaker because fewer shared sequences lowered the signal-to-noise ratio. Out-of-frame TCR alpha sharing in monozygotic twins was systematically underestimated by recombination models, whereas sharing between unrelated individuals was in agreement with the recombination models. Compared with coincidental sharing between unrelated individuals, out-of-frame TCR alpha sequences shared between twins had an excess of sequences with low generation probability.

The germline V gene (reference sequence) specifies GTSNPN as CDR1 and SVGIG as CDR2. Its CDR3 holds 16 amino acids, cysteine through phenylalanine. The CDR3 DNA has 48 bases and is translated from base 1. Trimming costs V 8 bases and J 4 bases, and their ends lie 21 bases apart. Receptor amplification or capture employed 5' RACE. The instrument was an Illumina HiSeq 2000. A universal primer binding site was introduced by template switching, and a unique molecular identifier was present in the final cDNA, enabling accurate counting of TCR cDNA molecules. Specific primers in the conserved constant-segment region were used to synthesize first-strand cDNA for the TCR alpha and beta chains. To control for contamination, each cDNA library was double barcoded with a SMART-Mk sample barcode plus Illumina barcodes. TruSeq adapter sequences, together with Illumina sample barcodes, were added in two successive PCR steps. TCR alpha and beta cDNA libraries were sequenced on the Illumina HiSeq platform with custom primers. On the authors' methods: Unique molecular identifiers were extracted from raw reads with MiGEC, and CDR3 positions were determined with MiXCR. Recombination models were inferred per individual with the repgenHMM and IGoR tools using an EM algorithm. The analysis of shared clonotypes was done with the tcR package in R, with sharing normalized by the product of cloneset sizes. To study raw recombination without the effects of thymic and clonal selection, out-of-frame nonproductive sequences were analyzed. The public reads were reanalyzed by TCRdb: fastp trimming at Q25, MiXCR alignment, in-frame beta chains only. CDR3 protein sequences are deduplicated, and each keeps its most common genes and DNA. The V and J calls were determined by TCRdb, not by the authors. The sample data list about 160,000 distinct CDR3 sequences, and around 3.4% of these were observed just once. The top ten clonotypes cover about 7.8% of the sample.

Every donor was a healthy Caucasian. Using Miltenyi CD45RO+ enrichment and human naive T-cell isolation kits, memory (CD45RO+) and naive T cells were isolated from PBMC. Regarding this clonotype: The clone's antigen remains unknown. Base qualities were left out, and no much larger clone turns up one base away.

Specimen: memory T cells sorted from blood. The label giving this sample's cell subset or site can be read as: CD45RO+ enriched T cells. Here the chain combines TRBV30 and TRBJ2-6; no D segment can be confidently identified. The origin of this receptor is a man in his late teens or twenties in good health. The CDR3 is CAIQPPQVTGANVLTF. The nucleotides are TGTGCCATACAACCGCCTCAGGTTACCGGGGCCAACGTCCTGACTTTC.